The 7 T cell receptor beta chains below all came from one sample that was sequenced in a study of blood T cells in healthy people across ages. It was with a sample-barcoded 5' primer and a J-beta primer mix that a second PCR of about 7 to 12 cycles was run. TCRdb itself ran the 5' RACE reads through MiXCR, one entry per CDR3 protein. The repertoire has roughly 930,000 distinct CDR3 sequences, 40% to 60% of them found once; the top ten carry around 15%. What was sequenced was blood. These receptors were obtained from a man aged 25 to 45 in good health.

The V call is TRBV28, the J call TRBJ2-3; a weak D match, TRBD1 (5 bases). The CDR3 is 15 amino acids. Per germline, CDR1 MDHEN and CDR2 SYDVKM. Trimming removed 5 bases from V and 0 bases from J, with 12 bases in between. CDR3 protein: CASSKTDTSTDTQYF. CDR3 bases: TGTGCCAGCAGTAAGACGGACACTAGCACAGATACGCAGTATTTT.

This clonotype was recorded a few times. This chain uses TRBV14 with TRBJ1-1, with 8 bases identical to TRBD1. The length of the CDR3 is 14 residues. CDR1 is SGHDN, CDR2 FVKESK, per germline. With 4 bases clipped from V and 5 bases from J, the junction kept 6 bases outside the gene matches. Here the CDR3 DNA reads TGTGCCAGCAGCCTTAGGACAGGGAAGACTGAAGCTTTCTTT. It codes for CASSLRTGKTEAFF. The full variable domain, completed using reference TRBV14 and TRBJ1-1, is EAGVTQFPSHSVIEKGQTVTLRCDPISGHDNLYWYRRVMGKEIKFLLHFVKESKQDESGMPNNRFLAERTGGTYSTLKVQPAELEDSGVYFCASSLRTGKTEAFFGQGTRLTVV.

The chain is built from TRBV3-1 and TRBJ2-2, with D hard to call. The CDR3 runs to 16 residues. Trimming took off 0 bases at V and 1 base at J, with 9 bases between the two ends. CDR1 and CDR2 from the germline V gene are LGHDT and YNNKEL (reference sequence). CDR3 bases: TGTGCCAGCAGCCAAGAGGCTGATCAGAACACCGGGGAGCTGTTTTTT. This sequence encodes CASSQEADQNTGELFF.

The CDR3 loop reads CASSGSGSGGIYNEQFF. The CDR3 DNA is TGTGCCAGCTCCGGATCGGGTAGCGGGGGTATCTACAATGAGCAGTTCTTC. The chain uses TRBV18 and TRBJ2-1, with 9 positions matching TRBD2. In germline, CDR1 is KGHSH, CDR2 LQKENI. The CDR3 contains 17 residues. Trimming at V came to 6 bases and at J to 3 bases, leaving 12 bases not matched to a gene.

The chain employs TRBV27 and TRBJ1-2; D unclear. The germline gives CDR1 MNHEY, CDR2 SMNVEV (reference sequence). The CDR3 length is 14 residues. The ends were cut back, 2 bases at V and 8 bases at J, with 15 bases in the middle. CDR3 in DNA: TGTGCCAGCAGTTTACACGGCGTTGGCTACGGCTACACCTTC. Translated, it gives CASSLHGVGYGYTF.

The chain joins TRBV11-2 to TRBJ2-1, with D possibly being TRBD2 (5 bases). CDR1 is SGHAT, CDR2 FQNNGV, per germline. The CDR3 is made up of 16 amino acids. The V gene lost 6 bases and the J gene lost 7 bases, with 22 bases spanning the gap. The CDR3 DNA reads as TGTGCCAGCAGTGTCCGGGGTTCGCGAGTTGGGAATGAGCAGTTCTTC. Protein: CASSVRGSRVGNEQFF.

This clonotype has more than one count but fewer than ten. This chain connects TRBV20-1 to TRBJ2-7, with 9 bases lining up with TRBD1. This CDR3 is 13 amino acids long. Trimming cost V 7 bases and J 7 bases; bases outside gene matches: 11. Germline-derived CDR1 and CDR2 are DFQATT and SNEGSKA (reference sequence). The CDR3 bases are TGCAGTGTTCGCCGGGACAGGGCCCTTGAGCAGTACTTC. This encodes CSVRRDRALEQYF.